These 2 T cell receptor beta chains were sequenced from one sample in a study of cytomegalovirus exposure and HLA in healthy donors. The primer mix had 60 Vbeta and 13 Jbeta primers. Assay: immunoSEQ multiplex PCR; the TCRdb copy retains only in-frame clones and omits some. Of about 140,000 clones listed, 65% to 80% are singletons. Source material: PBMCs. The receptors were gathered from a woman between 45 and 60 years old in good health and CMV-seropositive.

The chain carries TRBV13 and TRBJ1-5; no clear D. The length of the CDR3 is 14 residues. From germline, CDR1 is PRHDT and CDR2 FYEKMQ (reference sequence). V gave up 5 bases and J gave up 4 bases, with 12 bases separating them. DNA of the CDR3: TGTGCCAGCAGCCACCAGAAAGAAAATCAGCCCCAGCATTTT. This encodes CASSHQKENQPQHF. The full variable domain, its missing parts supplied by reference TRBV13 and TRBJ1-5, is AAGVIQSPRHLIKEKRETATLKCYPIPRHDTVYWYQQGPGQDPQFLISFYEKMQSDKGSIPDRFSAQQFSDYHSELNMSSLELGDSALYFCASSHQKENQPQHFGDGTRLSIL.

The gene calls are TRBV18 and TRBJ2-5; 7 nucleotides align to TRBD1. V shed 6 bases, J shed 3 bases, and the junction held 4 bases outside the gene matches. Germline V gene lookup returns CDR1 KGHSH and CDR2 LQKENI. The length of the CDR3 is 13 residues. The CDR3 here is CASSIGTEETQYF. DNA of the CDR3: TGTGCCAGCTCTATCGGGACAGAAGAGACCCAGTACTTC.